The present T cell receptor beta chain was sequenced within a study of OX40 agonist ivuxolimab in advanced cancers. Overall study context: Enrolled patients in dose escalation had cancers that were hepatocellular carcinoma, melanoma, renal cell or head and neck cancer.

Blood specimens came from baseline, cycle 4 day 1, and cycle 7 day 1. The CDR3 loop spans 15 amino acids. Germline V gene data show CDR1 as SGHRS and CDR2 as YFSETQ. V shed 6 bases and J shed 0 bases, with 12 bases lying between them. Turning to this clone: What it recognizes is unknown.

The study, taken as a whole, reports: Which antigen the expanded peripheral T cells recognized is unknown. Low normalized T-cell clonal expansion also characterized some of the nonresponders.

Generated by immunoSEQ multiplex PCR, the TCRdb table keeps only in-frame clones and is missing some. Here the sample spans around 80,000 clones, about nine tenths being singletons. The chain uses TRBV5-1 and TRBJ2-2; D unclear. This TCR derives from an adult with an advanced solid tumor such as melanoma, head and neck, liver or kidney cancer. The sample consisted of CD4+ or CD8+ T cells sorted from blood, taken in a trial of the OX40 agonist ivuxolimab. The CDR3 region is CASTTSMPNTGELFF. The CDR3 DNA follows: TGCGCCAGCACGACATCGATGCCGAACACCGGGGAGCTGTTTTTT.